This is a list of T cell receptor beta chains from one sample in a study of T cell repertoires in cytomegalovirus infection. TCRdb recomputed calls from the reads with MiXCR, one row per CDR3 protein. The sample contains under 850,000 distinct CDR3 sequences, 30% to 35% of which appear only once. These receptors are not linked to any known antigen. Material: cultured PBMCs, obtained from culture after CMV antigen stimulation. All receptors come from a human donor in good health (CMV status not recorded). Some clones in this sample may be carry-over from other donors' samples. Both conserved end residues are part of each CDR3. The D gene is left open where the match is weak. Not all rows give a size; the values are once, few, many and, for expanded clones, a class.

size	D	V	J	length	DNA	CDR3
-	-	TRBV4-3	TRBJ2-5	15	TGCGCCAGCAGCCGAGTAGCGGCCTCTACGGAGACCCAGTACTTC	CASSRVAASTETQYF
-	-	TRBV7-6	TRBJ1-1	14	TGTGCCAGCAGCTTAGTCCGGGGGGGCTCTGAAGCTTTCTTT	CASSLVRGGSEAFF
-	TRBD1	TRBV27	TRBJ1-2	15	TGTGCCAGCAGCACTCTTTCCGGGACAGGGGTCGGCTACACCTTC	CASSTLSGTGVGYTF
-	-	TRBV2	TRBJ2-5	14	TGTGCCAGCAGGGAGGACATCACTCAAGAGACCCAGTACTTC	CASREDITQETQYF
few	TRBD1	TRBV15	TRBJ2-7	14	TGTGCCACCAGCAGGGGGACAGGGTACCACGAGCAGTACTTC	CATSRGTGYHEQYF
-	-	TRBV27	TRBJ1-5	15	TGTGCCAGCAGTTTGTCTCGGGTAATGGGACAGCCCCAGCATTTT	CASSLSRVMGQPQHF
-	TRBD2	TRBV2	TRBJ2-5	11	TGTGCCACCCGGGGGGAAGAGACCCAGTACTTC	CATRGEETQYF
-	-	TRBV23-1	TRBJ2-7	15	TGCGCCAGCAGTCACCTTGCAGGGGTCTCCTACGAGCAGTACTTC	CASSHLAGVSYEQYF
-	TRBD1	TRBV6-1	TRBJ1-2	13	TGTGCCAGCAGGACAGGGCTCCTCTATGGCTACACCTTC	CASRTGLLYGYTF
-	-	TRBV20-1	TRBJ2-5	12	TGCAGCCCCCATAGGGGGGGAGAGACCCAGTACTTC	CSPHRGGETQYF
many	TRBD2	TRBV7-8	TRBJ2-1	17	TGTGCCAGCAGCTTAGCGGTACAACTAGCGGGGGGAGATGAGCAGTTCTTC	CASSLAVQLAGGDEQFF
few	TRBD1	TRBV12-3/TRBV12-4	TRBJ2-5	14	TGTGCCAGCAGCCTACAGGGGGCGCAGAAGACCCAGTACTTC	CASSLQGAQKTQYF
few	-	TRBV20-1	TRBJ1-4	13	TGCAGTGCTAGGAGGCCAGTAGGTGAAAAACTGTTTTTT	CSARRPVGEKLFF
-	-	TRBV12-5	TRBJ1-5	16	TGTGCTAGTGGCCCACGTGCGGGTAAAGGACCTCAGCCCCAGCATTTT	CASGPRAGKGPQPQHF
once	TRBD2	TRBV11-1	TRBJ2-7	15	TGTGCCAGCACCTTGCGAGCGGGGGGGTCCTACGAGCAGTACTTC	CASTLRAGGSYEQYF
-	TRBD1	TRBV7-6	TRBJ1-1	17	TGTGCCAGCAGCTTAGGGGCAGGGGGCCTGGTGACGACTGAAGCTTTCTTT	CASSLGAGGLVTTEAFF
many	TRBD1	TRBV7-2	TRBJ1-6	17	TGTGCCAGCAGCCCCCGACAGGGCCCAGCCTATAATTCACCCCTCCACTTT	CASSPRQGPAYNSPLHF
-	TRBD2	TRBV5-1	TRBJ2-7	14	TGCGCCAGTTCCCCGGGGGGGAACTCCTACGAGCAGTACTTC	CASSPGGNSYEQYF
few	TRBD1	TRBV12-3/TRBV12-4	TRBJ1-3	15	TGTGCCAGCAGCCCTACGACAGGGACTGGAAACACCATATATTTT	CASSPTTGTGNTIYF
many	-	TRBV7-2	TRBJ1-1	17	TGTGCCAGCAGCGAAGGAGTTAGGCGACACGAGAACACTGAAGCTTTCTTT	CASSEGVRRHENTEAFF
-	TRBD1	TRBV5-1	TRBJ2-7	15	TGCGCCAGCAGCTTGGCCGGGACAGCGGACCACGAGCAGTACTTC	CASSLAGTADHEQYF
few	-	TRBV4-1	TRBJ2-1	15	TGCGCCAGCAGCCAAGAGGGGACACCGTACAATGAGCAGTTCTTC	CASSQEGTPYNEQFF
many	-	TRBV11-2	TRBJ2-1	14	TGTGCCAGCAGCTTAGGACTCATAGCCAATGAGCAGTTCTTC	CASSLGLIANEQFF
many	-	TRBV7-6	TRBJ1-4	14	TGTGCCAGCAGCTTAGGGCGTTCGATTGAAAAACTGTTTTTT	CASSLGRSIEKLFF
once	-	TRBV6-1	TRBJ1-3	14	TGTGCCAGCATCCACGGGTTTTCGGGAAACACCATATATTTT	CASIHGFSGNTIYF
-	-	TRBV11-2	TRBJ1-6	14	TGTGCCAGCAGCTTATGGGCCCAGGGAGCACCCCTCCACTTT	CASSLWAQGAPLHF
-	-	TRBV4-1	TRBJ2-5	16	TGCGCCAGCAGCCAAGATCTAGGTGAAGGGGAAAAGTCCCAGTACTTC	CASSQDLGEGEKSQYF
-	-	TRBV2	TRBJ2-1	16	TGTGCCAGCAGTAGACGACAGGACCCCCCTTACAATGAGCAGTTCTTC	CASSRRQDPPYNEQFF
-	-	TRBV10-3	TRBJ1-6	15	TGTGCCATCAGTGATTTGGAGTTGTATAATTCACCCCTCCACTTT	CAISDLELYNSPLHF
once	-	TRBV5-4	TRBJ2-7	15	TGTGCCAGCAGCTTGAACAGGGACCCTTCCTACGAGCAGTACTTC	CASSLNRDPSYEQYF
-	-	TRBV19	TRBJ2-7	12	TGTGCCAGTAGCCTCTGGGTAGACGGGCAGTACTTC	CASSLWVDGQYF
-	TRBD1	TRBV19	TRBJ2-7	15	TGTGCCAGTAGTATTCCGGGACAGGGGGCTCTCGAGCAGTACTTC	CASSIPGQGALEQYF
-	TRBD1	TRBV7-6	TRBJ1-5	15	TGTGCCAGCAGCAAGGACAGGGTGGGCAATCAGCCCCAGCATTTT	CASSKDRVGNQPQHF
-	-	TRBV7-6	TRBJ1-6	13	TGTGCCAGCAGGCAGGACAGAAATTCACCCCTCCACTTT	CASRQDRNSPLHF
-	-	TRBV11-2	TRBJ1-1	16	TGTGCCAGCAGGCAGGGTGGCAGGGCGCGGGACACTGAAGCTTTCTTT	CASRQGGRARDTEAFF
once	-	TRBV29-1	TRBJ1-4	10	TGCAGCGTTGACAGCGAAAAACTGTTTTTT	CSVDSEKLFF
-	-	TRBV20-1	TRBJ2-5	13	TGCAGTGCTAGTGCGGGCCTATTAGGGTCCCAGTACTTC	CSASAGLLGSQYF
few	TRBD2	TRBV6-9	TRBJ2-3	20	TGTGCCAGCAGTTATCCGCAAACTAGCGGGCAACCTCCTACGACAGATACGCAGTATTTT	CASSYPQTSGQPPTTDTQYF
many	-	TRBV12-3/TRBV12-4	TRBJ1-1	12	TGTGCCAGCAGTTTTGGAGGGGCTGAAGCTTTCTTT	CASSFGGAEAFF
few	TRBD1	TRBV18	TRBJ1-1	15	TGTGCCAGCTCACAGGCCAGGGGGCGAAACACTGAAGCTTTCTTT	CASSQARGRNTEAFF
-	-	TRBV7-8	TRBJ1-1	11	TGTGCCAGCAGCATTTACAGGAAAGCTTTCTTT	CASSIYRKAFF
-	-	TRBV2	TRBJ1-4	19	TGTGCCAGCAGTATAAACCGGGATTTTCTCCAAGCAACTAATGAAAAACTGTTTTTT	CASSINRDFLQATNEKLFF
-	-	TRBV19	TRBJ2-7	12	TGTGCCAGTAGTATGGGGGACTACGAGCAGTACTTC	CASSMGDYEQYF
-	TRBD2	TRBV2	TRBJ2-7	13	TGTGCCAGCCAGACTAGCCCATGGGGCGAGCAGTACTTC	CASQTSPWGEQYF
-	TRBD1	TRBV7-6	TRBJ2-5	16	TGTGCCAGCAGCTTAAGACAGGGGGCATCGGGAGAGACCCAGTACTTC	CASSLRQGASGETQYF
once	-	TRBV19	TRBJ1-5	15	TGTGCCAGTAGTATCGTGGGATATGGCAATCAGCCCCAGCATTTT	CASSIVGYGNQPQHF
many	-	TRBV7-2	TRBJ2-2	17	TGTGCCAGCAGCTTCGTCAGGGGACAAACAAACACCGGGGAGCTGTTTTTT	CASSFVRGQTNTGELFF
few	-	TRBV7-9	TRBJ2-7	15	TGTGCCAGCAGCGCCCTCAACGGGGGGCCCTACGAGCAGTACTTC	CASSALNGGPYEQYF
-	-	TRBV6-2/TRBV6-3	TRBJ2-5	14	TGTGCCAGCACCCCGGGCGGTACCAAGATGACCCAGTACTTC	CASTPGGTKMTQYF
-	TRBD1	TRBV5-1	TRBJ1-4	14	TGCGCCAGCAGCCCGACAGGGGAGGTTGAAAAACTGTTTTTT	CASSPTGEVEKLFF
-	TRBD1	TRBV7-8	TRBJ1-2	14	TGTGCCAGCAGCTTAGTGGGGACAGACTATGGCTACACCTTC	CASSLVGTDYGYTF
-	-	TRBV18	TRBJ1-2	15	TGTGCCAGCTCACCATCGGGAATGCGGGGGGATGGCTACACCTTC	CASSPSGMRGDGYTF
many	-	TRBV7-2	TRBJ1-3	16	TGTGCCAGCAGCTCATACCGGGACGGGGGGAAGAACACCATATATTTT	CASSSYRDGGKNTIYF
-	TRBD1	TRBV7-9	TRBJ2-1	15	TGTGCCAGCAGCCCCGACGGGACAGGGAAACATGAGCAGTTCTTC	CASSPDGTGKHEQFF
many	-	TRBV6-1	TRBJ1-1	12	TGTGCCAGCAGACGGATGAACACTGAAGCTTTCTTT	CASRRMNTEAFF